The T cell receptor delta chain under discussion was sequenced for a study of γδ T cells in repeated Plasmodium falciparum infection. As for the study in general: Malian children with intense seasonal malaria exposure were compared with matched Australian children.

CDR3 size: 16 residues. The germline gives CDR1 TVYSNPD, CDR2 GDNSRS (reference sequence). TRG and TRD sequences were obtained from every sorted gammadelta sample. TCRdb used CATT to re-call clones from the multiplex PCR reads. The data show about 51,000 delta-chain clones, about 1.9% seen once. Comments on this clone: Its matching antigen is unknown.

Study-wide results and limits: Over time and infection, Vgamma9/Vdelta2+ repertoires remained highly stable and polyclonal. Repeated controlled infections reportedly drove waves of new clonotype selection in Vdelta2-negative, mostly Vdelta1+, gammadelta repertoires.

Gammadelta T cells were flow-sorted from PBMC into Vgamma9/Vdelta2+ and Vdelta2-negative populations for bulk analysis. The clonotype comes from a pool of human donors (malaria-infected and uninfected, not separated). This chain joins TRDV3 and TRDJ1, with 13 bases that match TRDD3. TCRdb records no J gene; here it was assigned by comparing the DNA to germline. Sample: gamma-delta T cells from blood. The CDR3 DNA sequence: TGTGCTCCTGTAGGACTGGGGGATACGTACACCGATAAACTCATCTTT. Amino acids: CAPVGLGDTYTDKLIF.